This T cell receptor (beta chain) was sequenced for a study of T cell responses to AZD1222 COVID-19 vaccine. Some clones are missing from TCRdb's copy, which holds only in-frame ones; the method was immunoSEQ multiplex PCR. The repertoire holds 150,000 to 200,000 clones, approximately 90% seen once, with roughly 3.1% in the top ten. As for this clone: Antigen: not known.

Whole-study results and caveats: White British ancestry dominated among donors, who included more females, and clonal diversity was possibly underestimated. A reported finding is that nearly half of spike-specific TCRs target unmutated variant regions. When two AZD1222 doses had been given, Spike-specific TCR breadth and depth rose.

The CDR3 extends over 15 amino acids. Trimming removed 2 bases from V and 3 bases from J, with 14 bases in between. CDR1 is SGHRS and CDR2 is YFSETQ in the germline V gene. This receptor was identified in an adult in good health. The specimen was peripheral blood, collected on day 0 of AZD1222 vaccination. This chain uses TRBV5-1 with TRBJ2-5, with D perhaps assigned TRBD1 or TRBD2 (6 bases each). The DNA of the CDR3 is TGCGCCAGCAGCTTTGGTCCGGGGGCGAAAGAGACCCAGTACTTC. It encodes CASSFGPGAKETQYF.